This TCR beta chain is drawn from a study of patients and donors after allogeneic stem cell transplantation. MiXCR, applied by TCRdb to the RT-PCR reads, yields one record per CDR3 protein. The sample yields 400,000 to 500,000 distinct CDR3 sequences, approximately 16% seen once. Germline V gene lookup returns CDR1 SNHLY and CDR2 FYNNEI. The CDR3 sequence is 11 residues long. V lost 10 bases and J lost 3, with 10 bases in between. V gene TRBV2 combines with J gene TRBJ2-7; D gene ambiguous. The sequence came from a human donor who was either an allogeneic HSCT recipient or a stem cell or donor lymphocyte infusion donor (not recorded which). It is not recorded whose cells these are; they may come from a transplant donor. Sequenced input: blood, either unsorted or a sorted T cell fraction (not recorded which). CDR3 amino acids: CATHGVYEQYF. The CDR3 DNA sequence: TGTGCCACCCATGGTGTCTACGAGCAGTACTTC. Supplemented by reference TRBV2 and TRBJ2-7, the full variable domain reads EPEVTQTPSHQVTQMGQEVILRCVPISNHLYFYWYRQILGQKVEFLVSFYNNEISEKSEIFDDQFSVERPDGSNFTLKIRSTKLEDSAMYFCATHGVYEQYFGPGTRLTVT.